This T cell receptor beta chain was obtained from a study of blood T cell repertoires in COVID-19. Overall study context: Sites across the United States, Italy and Spain contributed samples from acute and convalescent COVID-19. Sources were T cells, B-cell-depleted T cells, or PBMCs; the material itself was cDNA or gDNA.

Authors' methods: Amplification with reference gene primers provided the estimates of nucleated cell counts. TCRdb keeps only in-frame clones here, not all; method: immunoSEQ multiplex PCR. V and J calls and clone size are those listed in that table; D and trimming were worked out from the DNA. The sample records 35,000 to 40,000 clones, roughly 87% being singletons. Between the trimmed V and J ends, which lost 2 bases and 1 base, there was a span of 15 bases. Germline assignment: CDR1 MNHEY and CDR2 SVGEGT. The CDR3 is 16 amino acids. The V gene is TRBV6-2 or TRBV6-3, the J gene TRBJ2-7; maybe TRBD2 (5 bases). The source is a human donor in a cohort sampled during active COVID-19. Sequenced: peripheral blood. In DNA, the CDR3 is TGTGCCAGCAGTTACGATCCTTCGAGGGATTCCTACGAGCAGTACTTC. Translated, it gives CASSYDPSRDSYEQYF.